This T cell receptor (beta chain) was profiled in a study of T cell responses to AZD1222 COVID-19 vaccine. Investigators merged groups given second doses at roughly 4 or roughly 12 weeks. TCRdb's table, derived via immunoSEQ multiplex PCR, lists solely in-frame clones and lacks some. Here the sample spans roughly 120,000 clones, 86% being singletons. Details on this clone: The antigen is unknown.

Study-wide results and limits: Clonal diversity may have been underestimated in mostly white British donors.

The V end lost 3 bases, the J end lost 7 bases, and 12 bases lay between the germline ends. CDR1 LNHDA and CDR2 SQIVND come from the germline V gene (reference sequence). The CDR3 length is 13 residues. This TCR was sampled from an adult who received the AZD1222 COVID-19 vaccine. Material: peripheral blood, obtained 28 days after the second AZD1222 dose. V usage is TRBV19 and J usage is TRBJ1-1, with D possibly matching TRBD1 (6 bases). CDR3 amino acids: CASSIRRGNEAFF. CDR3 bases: TGTGCCAGTAGTATTCGAAGGGGGAATGAAGCTTTCTTT.